This record covers a single TCR beta chain. The antigen remains undetermined. These data belong to a study of vaccination and CD4 T cells after COVID-19. Study information: Overlapping SARS-CoV-2, HCoV-NL63, HCoV-OC43 and HCoV-229E spike peptides were used to stimulate cells. Points from the study as a whole: This study had few convalescent patients and no early post-infection samples.

Stated treatment: roughly 10-day PBMC culture with coronavirus spike peptide pools or control peptides (ViraFEST assay). Negative selection yielded CD4+ T cells from day-10 cultures. Trimming took 1 base from V and 1 from J, leaving 14 bases between them. The CDR3 is 17 amino acids. Germline-derived CDR1 and CDR2 are MGHRA and YSYEKL. Cultured CD4+ T cell DNA underwent sequencing with the Oncomine TCR Beta short-read assay. The genomic DNA was obtained from cultured CD4+ T cells by extraction with the QIAamp micro DNA kit. TCRdb recomputed calls from the PCR reads with MiXCR, one row per CDR3 protein. The repertoire consists of 12,000 to 15,000 distinct CDR3 sequences, with roughly 52% occurring once and the leading ten covering approximately 8%.

This TCR derives from a human donor who had recovered from COVID-19. Sequenced: CD4+ T cells from blood, cultured in vitro. The V and J genes are TRBV4-1 and TRBJ1-3; TRBD1 might be the D (5 bases). The CDR3 spells CASSQVQSGLSGNTIYF. The CDR3 DNA follows: TGCGCCAGCAGCCAAGTTCAATCGGGGCTTTCTGGAAACACCATATATTTT.